The rows below give T cell receptor beta chains drawn from one sample of a study of T cells after yellow fever vaccination. Each CDR3 protein gets one entry after TCRdb re-called the 5' RACE reads with MiXCR. The sample lists some 110,000 distinct CDR3 sequences; around 6.7% were seen once. Sequencing used CD4+ T cells sorted from PBMCs, obtained roughly 45 days after the first yellow fever vaccination. These receptors were obtained from a man between 18 and 29 years old who received the YFV17D yellow fever vaccine. Both conserved end residues are part of each CDR3. Each record gives: CDR3 DNA, CDR3 protein, D gene, J gene, V gene, clone size. The D gene is left open where the match is weak. The size of a clone is reported for some rows only, either as once, few or many, or as a class for expanded clones.

cdr3_nt: TGTGCCAGCAGCTTTATCCAGCCGAATTCACCCCTCCACTTT; cdr3_aa: CASSFIQPNSPLHF; d_call: .; j_call: TRBJ1-6; v_call: TRBV7-9; clone_size: .
cdr3_nt: TGTGCCAGCAGCAAGGGGGGGATCGCTTACGAGCAGTACTTC; cdr3_aa: CASSKGGIAYEQYF; d_call: .; j_call: TRBJ2-7; v_call: TRBV12-3/TRBV12-4; clone_size: many
cdr3_nt: TGTGCCAGCAGCTTCTGGCGGGGGACGGTTCCTGGGGCCAACGTCCTGACTTTC; cdr3_aa: CASSFWRGTVPGANVLTF; d_call: TRBD2; j_call: TRBJ2-6; v_call: TRBV11-2; clone_size: many
cdr3_nt: TGTGCCACCAGCAGACTCCCGCTGGGGACAGGGAACACTGAAGCTTTCTTT; cdr3_aa: CATSRLPLGTGNTEAFF; d_call: TRBD1; j_call: TRBJ1-1; v_call: TRBV15; clone_size: many
cdr3_nt: TGTGCCAGCAGCTTAGGTGGCAGCTTGAACACTGAAGCTTTCTTT; cdr3_aa: CASSLGGSLNTEAFF; d_call: .; j_call: TRBJ1-1; v_call: TRBV7-2; clone_size: many
cdr3_nt: TGTGCCAGCAGCTACCTACTACTAGCGGGGGGGCACTACACCGGGGAGCTGTTTTTT; cdr3_aa: CASSYLLLAGGHYTGELFF; d_call: TRBD2; j_call: TRBJ2-2; v_call: TRBV11-2; clone_size: few
cdr3_nt: TGTGCCAGCAGCGTAGGGGGGCGTATAGATCAAGAGACCCAGTACTTC; cdr3_aa: CASSVGGRIDQETQYF; d_call: .; j_call: TRBJ2-5; v_call: TRBV9; clone_size: .
cdr3_nt: TGTGCCAGCAGCCAGTCTCGGGGAACAGATACGCAGTATTTT; cdr3_aa: CASSQSRGTDTQYF; d_call: .; j_call: TRBJ2-3; v_call: TRBV7-2; clone_size: many
cdr3_nt: TGCGCCAGCAGCTTGGAGCGGCAGTCTGATAATGAAAAACTGTTTTTT; cdr3_aa: CASSLERQSDNEKLFF; d_call: .; j_call: TRBJ1-4; v_call: TRBV5-1; clone_size: many
cdr3_nt: TGTGCCAGCCTCAGGGGTCGGGGATCTGGGGCCAACGTCCTGACTTTC; cdr3_aa: CASLRGRGSGANVLTF; d_call: .; j_call: TRBJ2-6; v_call: TRBV6-2/TRBV6-3; clone_size: many
cdr3_nt: TGTGCCAGCTCACCATCGACGTACAATGAGCAGTTCTTC; cdr3_aa: CASSPSTYNEQFF; d_call: .; j_call: TRBJ2-1; v_call: TRBV18; clone_size: many
cdr3_nt: TGTGCCAGCAGCGCCGGTATTGGGGCGCGGGTCGGGGAGCTGTTTTTT; cdr3_aa: CASSAGIGARVGELFF; d_call: .; j_call: TRBJ2-2; v_call: TRBV9; clone_size: few
cdr3_nt: TGCAGCGTTGGTCAACAAGAGACCCAGTACTTC; cdr3_aa: CSVGQQETQYF; d_call: .; j_call: TRBJ2-5; v_call: TRBV29-1; clone_size: many
cdr3_nt: TGTGCCAGCAGCTTAGAACCGGGCCAGCCCCAGCATTTT; cdr3_aa: CASSLEPGQPQHF; d_call: .; j_call: TRBJ1-5; v_call: TRBV7-2; clone_size: few
cdr3_nt: TGTGCCAGCAGCTTAACGAGGCTCGGGGGGGGCGACGCTTTCTTT; cdr3_aa: CASSLTRLGGGDAFF; d_call: .; j_call: TRBJ1-1; v_call: TRBV7-2; clone_size: many
cdr3_nt: TGCAGCGTTGAGGGCAGGGCGTACCAAGAGACCCAGTACTTC; cdr3_aa: CSVEGRAYQETQYF; d_call: .; j_call: TRBJ2-5; v_call: TRBV29-1; clone_size: few
cdr3_nt: TGCAGCGTTGAGCTGAGGAGCTCCTACAATGAGCAGTTCTTC; cdr3_aa: CSVELRSSYNEQFF; d_call: .; j_call: TRBJ2-1; v_call: TRBV29-1; clone_size: many
cdr3_nt: TGCGCCAGCAGCCCGGGGACGGGGAGCAATCAGCCCCAGCATTTT; cdr3_aa: CASSPGTGSNQPQHF; d_call: .; j_call: TRBJ1-5; v_call: TRBV5-1; clone_size: many
cdr3_nt: TGTGCCAGCACGTCAGCTGGAAACACCATATATTTT; cdr3_aa: CASTSAGNTIYF; d_call: .; j_call: TRBJ1-3; v_call: TRBV6-5; clone_size: many
cdr3_nt: TGTGCCAGCTCACCTGACAGGGGTGGGGCCAACGTCCTGACTTTC; cdr3_aa: CASSPDRGGANVLTF; d_call: TRBD1; j_call: TRBJ2-6; v_call: TRBV18; clone_size: .
cdr3_nt: TGTGCCAGCAGCTTAACCTTAGGCGGGGGGGCTGACATTCAGTACTTC; cdr3_aa: CASSLTLGGGADIQYF; d_call: TRBD2; j_call: TRBJ2-4; v_call: TRBV7-2; clone_size: many
cdr3_nt: TGTGCCAGCAGCCGTTTCGGGCGCAGGGACGATACCCAGTACTTC; cdr3_aa: CASSRFGRRDDTQYF; d_call: .; j_call: TRBJ2-5; v_call: TRBV12-3/TRBV12-4; clone_size: many
cdr3_nt: TGTGCCAGCAGCTTAAGTCCGGGGGGCACAGATACGCAGTATTTT; cdr3_aa: CASSLSPGGTDTQYF; d_call: .; j_call: TRBJ2-3; v_call: TRBV7-7; clone_size: .
cdr3_nt: TGCAGTGCTGGTCAACATGCTAACTATGGCTACACCTTC; cdr3_aa: CSAGQHANYGYTF; d_call: .; j_call: TRBJ1-2; v_call: TRBV20-1; clone_size: many
cdr3_nt: TGCAGCGTCGGAGAGGGGGTTAGCGGCTACACCTTC; cdr3_aa: CSVGEGVSGYTF; d_call: .; j_call: TRBJ1-2; v_call: TRBV29-1; clone_size: many
cdr3_nt: TGTGCCAGCAGCTTCACGGGACCGAGTGCGCAGTATTTT; cdr3_aa: CASSFTGPSAQYF; d_call: .; j_call: TRBJ2-3; v_call: TRBV7-2; clone_size: many
cdr3_nt: TGTGCCAGCAGCCAGTTTCTAGCGGGGGTTAAAGAGACCCAGTACTTC; cdr3_aa: CASSQFLAGVKETQYF; d_call: TRBD2; j_call: TRBJ2-5; v_call: TRBV4-2; clone_size: few
cdr3_nt: TGTGCCAGCAATCGGGGACTCGTTGGATCACCCCTCCACTTT; cdr3_aa: CASNRGLVGSPLHF; d_call: .; j_call: TRBJ1-6; v_call: TRBV2; clone_size: few
cdr3_nt: TGCGCCAGCAGCTTGTTGGCAGGCGACTCTGGAAACACCATATATTTT; cdr3_aa: CASSLLAGDSGNTIYF; d_call: .; j_call: TRBJ1-3; v_call: TRBV5-1; clone_size: .
cdr3_nt: TGTGCCAGCTCACCGGAAGCTAGCGGGGGCTCGGGGACCCAGTACTTC; cdr3_aa: CASSPEASGGSGTQYF; d_call: TRBD2; j_call: TRBJ2-5; v_call: TRBV18; clone_size: few
cdr3_nt: TGTGCCTTCAAAATTTACAGGTTTCAAGGGGTGCTATTCACCGGGGAGCTGTTTTTT; cdr3_aa: CAFKIYRFQGVLFTGELFF; d_call: .; j_call: TRBJ2-2; v_call: TRBV12-3/TRBV12-4; clone_size: .